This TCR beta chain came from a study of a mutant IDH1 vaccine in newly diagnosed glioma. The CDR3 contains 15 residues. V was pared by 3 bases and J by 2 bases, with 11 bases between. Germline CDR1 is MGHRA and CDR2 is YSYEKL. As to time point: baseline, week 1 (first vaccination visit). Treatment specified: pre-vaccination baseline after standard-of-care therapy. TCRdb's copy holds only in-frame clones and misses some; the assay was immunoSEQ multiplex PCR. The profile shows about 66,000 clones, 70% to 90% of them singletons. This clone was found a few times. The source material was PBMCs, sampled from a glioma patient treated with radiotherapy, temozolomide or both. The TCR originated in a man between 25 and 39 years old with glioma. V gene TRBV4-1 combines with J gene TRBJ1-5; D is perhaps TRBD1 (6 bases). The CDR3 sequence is CASSQVQGGNQPQHF. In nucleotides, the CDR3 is TGCGCCAGCAGCCAGGTACAGGGAGGCAATCAGCCCCAGCATTTT.